Below, one TCR beta chain is given with its context. The record originates from a study of blood T cell repertoires in COVID-19. Study overall: The study drew acute and convalescent COVID-19 samples from the United States, Italy and Spain. T cells, B-cell-depleted T cells, or PBMCs provided the cDNA or gDNA that served as material.

In the original workflow: Reference gene primer amplification in the assay estimated nucleated cell counts. Generated by immunoSEQ multiplex PCR, the TCRdb table keeps only in-frame clones and is missing some. The V and J calls and clone size come from that table; D and trimming were worked out from the DNA. The data contain 100,000 to 150,000 clones, approximately 90% of them seen just once; the ten biggest clones take up more than 1.5%. Sequenced sample: peripheral blood. The TCR was taken from a human donor in a cohort sampled during active COVID-19.

CDR3 residues: CASSARGNYGYTF. The CDR3 nucleotides read TGTGCCAGCAGTGCCAGGGGGAACTATGGCTACACCTTC. V gene TRBV2 combines with J gene TRBJ1-2; 7 nucleotides align to TRBD1. V trimming: 4 bases; J trimming: 2 bases; junction bases outside the gene matches: 1. This CDR3 spans 13 amino acids. CDR1 is SNHLY and CDR2 is FYNNEI in the germline V gene.